This T cell receptor beta chain was documented in a study of regulatory T cells in long-lasting Graves disease. Broader study findings: Exclusively peripheral blood, rather than thyroid tissue, was studied.

Time point in this sample: newly diagnosed GD, antithyroid drugs for less than 3 months. From PBMCs, RNA was extracted and then used to make the TCR library. The V end lost 2 bases, the J end lost 6 bases, and 8 bases lay between the germline ends. CDR1 LGHDT and CDR2 YNNKEL come from the germline V gene (reference sequence). The CDR3 length is 12 residues. This clonotype was counted ten times or more. Its target is unknown. Library construction for TCR beta used iRepertoire HTBI primers and Arm-PCR of CDR3 regions. Using its own MiXCR run on the multiplex PCR reads, TCRdb lists one record per CDR3 protein. Here the sample spans about 420,000 distinct CDR3 sequences, 16% being singletons. The sample was also linked to a second study, of T cells in Graves' hyperthyroidism and ophthalmopathy. From that study: An initial round of RT-PCR targeting the TCR CDR3 relied on the HTBI primer set.

V gene TRBV3-1 combines with J gene TRBJ2-7; D is uncertain. The sequence derives from a woman younger than 30 with Graves disease. Source: peripheral blood mononuclear cells (PBMCs), taken at new diagnosis, from a patient treated with antithyroid drugs. DNA of the CDR3: TGTGCCAGCAGCCAATGGGCCGGCGAGCAGTACTTC. It codes for CASSQWAGEQYF.